This entry is about one TCR beta chain. Its cognate antigen is unknown. The data derive from a study of T cells in localized non-small cell lung cancer. The germline V gene encodes CDR1 SGHNT and CDR2 YENEEA. With 3 bases clipped from V and 7 bases from J, the junction kept 10 bases outside the gene matches. The CDR3 contains 16 residues. General observations from the study: Adjacent lung exhibited a median of 57 among the 100 most abundant tumor clones.

Data came from immunoSEQ multiplex PCR; TCRdb stores just in-frame clones and leaves some out. The sample has about 2,800 clones, about 15% seen once. The material sequenced was lung tumor tissue, taken before any cancer treatment. The chain is built from TRBV11-3 and TRBJ1-5, with 9 bases identical to TRBD1. The sequence came from a woman aged 40-69 years with stage II lung adenocarcinoma. The CDR3 region is CASSFRTGATRQPQHF. The CDR3, as DNA: TGTGCCAGCAGCTTCCGGACAGGGGCGACCCGGCAGCCCCAGCATTTT. Full variable domain (outside the CDR3, taken from reference TRBV11-3 and TRBJ1-5): EAGVVQSPRYKIIEKKQPVAFWCNPISGHNTLYWYLQNLGQGPELLIRYENEEAVDDSQLPKDRFSAERLKGVDSTLKIQPAELGDSAVYLCASSFRTGATRQPQHFGDGTRLSIL.